This entry lists 32 T cell receptor beta chains sequenced from one sample in a study of CD8+CD57+ T cells in acquired aplastic anemia. In patients chosen for sequencing, flow cytometry had shown CD8+CD57+ cell expansion. The study profiled TCR beta VDJ and CDR3 using genomic DNA as template. TCRdb re-called the reads with MiXCR, one entry per CDR3 protein. The sample records 150,000 to 200,000 distinct CDR3 sequences, around 50% being singletons. Sequencing was done on a sample of sorted CD4+, CD8+, or CD8+CD57+ T cells (not recorded which) from PBMCs. These receptors were taken from a human donor with aplastic anemia.

In DNA, the CDR3 is TGCGCCAGCAGCTACGGGACAGGGAACACCGGGGAGCTGTTTTTT. Its translation is CASSYGTGNTGELFF. The rearrangement uses TRBV5-1 and TRBJ2-2; TRBD1 aligns across 8 bases. Germline V gene lookup returns CDR1 SGHRS and CDR2 YFSETQ. There are 15 residues in the CDR3. V was clipped by 3 bases and J by 1 base; unmatched bases: 2.

The J gene is TRBJ1-1, the V gene TRBV10-3; D gene unclear. CDR1 is ENHRY, CDR2 SYGVKD, per germline. This CDR3 contains 15 residues. Trimming took 4 bases from V and 4 from J, leaving 16 bases between them. The CDR3 region is CAISAGGQSLTEAFF. For the CDR3, the DNA is TGTGCCATCAGTGCAGGAGGCCAATCTCTCACTGAAGCTTTCTTT.

The chain joins TRBV7-3 to TRBJ2-1; 8 nucleotides align to TRBD1. The V and J ends lost 5 bases and 0 bases, in that order; junction bases with no gene match: 3. Germline lookup yields CDR1 SGHTA and CDR2 FQGTGA. The CDR3 consists of 15 residues. This CDR3 reads CASSPDRGSYNEQFF. In DNA, the CDR3 is TGTGCCAGCAGCCCCGACAGGGGCTCCTACAATGAGCAGTTCTTC.

This clonotype was observed once. The chain has TRBV3-1 and TRBJ2-2; 15 bases are shared with TRBD2. The CDR3 length is 17 residues. The ends lost 1 base at V and 7 bases at J; junction bases unmatched: 4. Germline V lookup: CDR1 LGHDT, CDR2 YNNKEL (reference sequence). The CDR3 protein is CASSQVPGLAGGGELFF. For the CDR3, the DNA is TGTGCCAGCAGCCAAGTTCCGGGACTAGCGGGGGGCGGGGAGCTGTTTTTT.

This clonotype was found many times. V and J are TRBV9 and TRBJ2-3; 9 bases are a match to TRBD2. In germline, CDR1 is SGDLS, CDR2 YYNGEE. Trimming cost V 4 bases and J 1 base; bases outside gene matches: 13. This CDR3 has 18 residues. Written as DNA, the CDR3 is TGTGCCAGCAGCTTAAGGGGGATTGCTAGCGGGGGCACAGATACGCAGTATTTT. Its translation: CASSLRGIASGGTDTQYF.

The genes are TRBV6-4 and TRBJ2-7; 7 bases match TRBD1. CDR3 size: 14 residues. Germline V gives CDR1 MRHNA, CDR2 SNTAGT. The trim removed 8 bases at V and 3 bases at J, leaving 10 bases unmatched. For the CDR3, the DNA is TGTGCCAGCGGAATACCGACAGGGCACTACGAGCAGTACTTC. It encodes CASGIPTGHYEQYF.

This clonotype was counted only a few times. The chain has TRBV19 and TRBJ1-5; possible D gene TRBD1, 6 bases. Trimming took 7 bases from V and 0 from J, leaving 10 bases between them. This CDR3 has 14 residues. The germline CDR1 and CDR2 sequences are LNHDA and SQIVND (reference sequence). The CDR3 DNA reads as TGTGCCAGTAAGAGACAGGATAGCAATCAGCCCCAGCATTTT. Translating it yields CASKRQDSNQPQHF.

Turning to this clonotype: A much more abundant neighbour one base away suggests this may be a read error. The chain recombines TRBV6-2 or TRBV6-3 with TRBJ1-2; D gene unclear. This CDR3 is 11 amino acids long. Per germline, CDR1 MNHEY and CDR2 SVGEGT. CDR3 DNA: TGTGCCGGCAGTTACTTGAGTGGCTACACCTTC. Translated, it gives CAGSYLSGYTF.

Only a few counts were recorded for this clonotype. The chain recombines TRBV20-1 with TRBJ1-5, with D uncertain. Between the trimmed V and J ends, which lost 4 bases and 0 bases, there was a span of 4 bases. The V gene's germline CDR1 is DFQATT and CDR2 SNEGSKA (reference sequence). There are 12 residues in the CDR3. This chain's CDR3 is CSATNSNQPQHF. CDR3 DNA sequence: TGCAGTGCTACTAATAGCAATCAGCCCCAGCATTTT.

The chain carries TRBV2 and TRBJ1-2; unclear D gene. This CDR3 is built from 14 residues. Germline CDR1 SNHLY, CDR2 FYNNEI. With 9 bases removed from V and 5 bases from J, the gap between germline ends came to 19 bases. The DNA of the CDR3 is TGTGCCAGTATAGGTGGGAACCTTCGGTATGGCTACACCTTC. Protein product: CASIGGNLRYGYTF.

This clonotype was counted at least ten times. The rearrangement uses TRBV9 and TRBJ2-1; 7 positions agree with TRBD2. The J segment lost 8 bases and the V segment lost 2 bases, leaving 10 bases of the junction unmatched. Per the germline V gene, CDR1 is SGDLS and CDR2 is YYNGEE. This CDR3 has 15 residues. The CDR3 DNA sequence: TGTGCCAGCAGCGTGACTAGCTTGACGGTGGATGAGCAGTTCTTC. It yields the protein CASSVTSLTVDEQFF.

There are many counts of this clonotype. The chain recombines TRBV12-3 or TRBV12-4 with TRBJ1-1; no clear D. Trimming took 5 bases from V and 1 from J, leaving 8 bases between them. The CDR3 is 13 residues long. In DNA form, the CDR3 reads TGTGCCAGCAGTCGCAGGCCGAACACTGAAGCTTTCTTT. Translating gives CASSRRPNTEAFF.

V gene TRBV10-3 combines with J gene TRBJ2-7; unclear D gene. The V gene lost 5 bases and the J gene lost 4 bases, with 9 bases spanning the gap. CDR1 ENHRY and CDR2 SYGVKD come from the germline V gene. CDR3 length equals 12 residues. In DNA, the CDR3 is TGTGCCATCAGTTCCATGGCGTACGAGCAGTACTTC. It specifies CAISSMAYEQYF.

V is TRBV25-1 and J is TRBJ2-7, with 9 bases aligning to TRBD1. Unmatched junction bases numbered 5, after V lost 6 bases and J lost 2 bases. The CDR3 is made up of 14 amino acids. Germline V lookup: CDR1 MGHDK, CDR2 SYGVNS. The CDR3, as DNA: TGTGCCAGCAGGGGACAGGGCATTCCCTACGAGCAGTACTTC. It encodes CASRGQGIPYEQYF.

V and J are TRBV7-9 and TRBJ1-5, with D uncertain. Trimming removed 2 bases from V and 4 bases from J, with 6 bases in between. Per germline, CDR1 SEHNR and CDR2 FQNEAQ (reference sequence). This CDR3 is 13 amino acids long. The chain's CDR3 is CASSLKVNQPQHF. The CDR3 DNA reads TGTGCCAGCAGCTTAAAAGTAAATCAGCCCCAGCATTTT.

With respect to this clonotype: The junction and the germline gene differ at one end; a read error may be behind it. This chain links TRBV24-1 with TRBJ2-1; either TRBD1 or TRBD2 may fit D (5 bases each). This CDR3 region has 15 residues. From germline, CDR1 is KGHDR and CDR2 SFDVKD. The chain's CDR3 is CAASDVTRGVYEQFF. The CDR3 coding sequence is TGTGCCGCCAGTGATGTGACAAGGGGAGTATATGAGCAGTTCTTC.

This clonotype occurred many times. The V gene is TRBV7-9, the J gene TRBJ1-1; D ambiguous. This CDR3 comprises 13 residues. V was cut by 4 bases and J by 2 bases, with 8 bases left in between. CDR1 and CDR2 (germline): SEHNR, FQNEAQ (reference sequence). The CDR3: CASSSGLNTEAFF. In DNA form, the CDR3 reads TGTGCCAGCAGCTCCGGATTAAACACTGAAGCTTTCTTT.

There are many counts of this clonotype. This rearrangement joins TRBV4-2 to TRBJ2-5, with 12 bases that match TRBD2. This CDR3 has 17 residues. Germline V CDR1 and CDR2: LGHNA, YNFKEQ. V dropped 0 bases and J dropped 2; count of bases not matched to a gene: 4. CDR3 amino acids: CASSQDGLAGLQETQYF. CDR3 DNA sequence: TGTGCCAGCAGCCAAGACGGACTAGCGGGATTACAAGAGACCCAGTACTTC.

Remarks on this clonotype: Germline and junction disagree at one end, which may indicate a read error. The chain joins TRBV12-5 to TRBJ2-3, with D maybe TRBD2 (6 bases). The CDR3 runs 15 residues. Germline V lookup: CDR1 LGHNT, CDR2 FRNRAP. The CDR3 loop is CASGLRGSSTDTQCF. The DNA for the CDR3 is TGTGCTAGTGGTTTGCGGGGGAGTAGCACAGATACGCAGTGTTTT.

The gene calls are TRBV19 and TRBJ1-6; perhaps TRBD1 as D (6 bases). Germline V lookup: CDR1 LNHDA, CDR2 SQIVND (reference sequence). The V end lost 3 bases, the J end lost 6 bases, and 12 bases lay between the germline ends. This CDR3 spans 15 amino acids. The CDR3 nucleotides read TGTGCCAGTAGTATTCTCCAGGGGACTAATTCACCCCTCCACTTT. It is translated as CASSILQGTNSPLHF.

J is TRBJ2-2 and V is TRBV10-2, with D unresolved. Germline V gives CDR1 WSHSY, CDR2 SAAADI. The CDR3 consists of 15 residues. The ends were cut back, 2 bases at V and 5 bases at J, with 12 bases in the middle. CDR3 amino acids: CASSERGLWTGELFF. CDR3 coding DNA: TGCGCCAGCAGTGAGAGAGGATTATGGACCGGGGAGCTGTTTTTT.

The chain has TRBV20-1 and TRBJ1-5; 11 nucleotides align to TRBD1. V lost 3 bases to trimming and J lost 6 bases; unmatched junction nucleotides: 7. Germline V gene sequence: CDR1 DFQATT, CDR2 SNEGSKA (reference sequence). CDR3 length: 15 residues. The CDR3 nucleotides are TGCAGTGCTAGGGGCGGGACAGGGGGAGCTCAGCCCCAGCATTTT. As protein: CSARGGTGGAQPQHF.

The V call is TRBV11-2, the J call TRBJ1-5, with 7 nucleotides matching TRBD1. Trimming took 3 bases from V and 2 from J; bases not matched to a gene: 1. The CDR3 runs 14 residues. Germline-derived CDR1 and CDR2 are SGHAT and FQNNGV. The DNA of the CDR3 is TGTGCCAGCAGCTTCGACAGGGGCAATCAGCCCCAGCATTTT. As protein: CASSFDRGNQPQHF.

This clonotype showed up many times. The rearrangement uses TRBV7-8 and TRBJ1-2, with 8 nucleotides matching TRBD1. J gave up 4 bases and V 2 bases, and 9 bases lay outside the gene matches. The germline CDR1 and CDR2 sequences are SGHVS and FQNEAQ. There are 16 residues in the CDR3. The CDR3 protein is CASSLTAGGAGYGYTF. In DNA form, the CDR3 reads TGTGCCAGCAGCTTAACGGCAGGGGGCGCAGGCTATGGCTACACCTTC.

Concerning this clonotype: One end of the junction does not line up with germline, which may come from a read error. This chain joins TRBV10-1 and TRBJ1-6, with no clear D. The CDR3 has 13 residues. Germline V gives CDR1 WNHNN, CDR2 SYGVQD (reference sequence). The CDR3 region is CATQAPNNSHLHF. CDR3 nucleotides: TGCGCCACTCAGGCACCGAATAATTCACACCTCCACTTT.

Ten or more counts support this clonotype. The chain employs TRBV12-3 or TRBV12-4 and TRBJ1-2, with no clear D. Trimming took off 3 bases at V and 0 bases at J, with 5 bases between the two ends. This CDR3 region has 13 residues. The CDR3 here is CASSFGANYGYTF. The CDR3 nucleotides read TGTGCCAGCAGTTTCGGTGCTAACTATGGCTACACCTTC.

The chain links TRBV7-9 to TRBJ2-7; 7 nucleotides line up with TRBD1. The CDR3 is 14 amino acids. Germline loops: CDR1 SEHNR, CDR2 FQNEAQ (reference sequence). V lost 4 bases, J lost 7 bases, and 10 bases stayed unmatched. The CDR3 coding sequence is TGTGCCAGCAGCTCCTCTGACAGGGAGCGGGAGCAGTACTTC. Amino acid sequence: CASSSSDREREQYF.

With respect to this clonotype: Compared with germline, one end of the junction differs, possibly owing to a read error. The genes are TRBV20-1 and TRBJ2-2; D is tentatively TRBD1 or TRBD2 (5 bases each). The germline gives CDR1 DFQATT, CDR2 SNEGSKA (reference sequence). The CDR3 has 13 residues. CDR3 bases: TGCAGTGTAACGACAGACCCTCACCGGGGAGCCGTTTTT. Protein product: CSVTTDPHRGAVF.

A few counts support this clonotype. J is TRBJ2-2 and V is TRBV12-3 or TRBV12-4; 9 nucleotides align to TRBD1. This CDR3 spans 16 amino acids. Losses at the gene ends were 8 bases for V and 5 bases for J; bases not matched to a gene: 12. CDR3 nucleotide sequence: TGTGCCAGCGTTTCCGCGGGACAGGGTTCGACCGGGGAGCTGTTTTTT. Translating gives CASVSAGQGSTGELFF.

This clonotype was seen ten or more times. This chain joins TRBV25-1 and TRBJ2-3; TRBD1 might be the D (6 bases). The CDR3 is made up of 13 amino acids. Germline values: CDR1 MGHDK, CDR2 SYGVNS. Deletions cut 6 bases from V and 5 bases from J, with 12 bases between. The CDR3, as DNA: TGTGCCAGCAGCCAGGGGTCCGGAGATACGCAGTATTTT. Encoded protein: CASSQGSGDTQYF.

This clonotype was found many times. The genes are TRBV5-1 and TRBJ1-1; D possibly corresponds to TRBD1 (5 bases). This CDR3 spans 14 amino acids. V lost 6 bases to trimming and J lost 4 bases, with 16 bases between them. Germline V CDR1 and CDR2: SGHRS, YFSETQ. The CDR3: CASTLQATGTEAFF. For the CDR3, the DNA is TGCGCCAGCACCCTACAGGCTACGGGCACTGAAGCTTTCTTT.

This clonotype has only a few counts. This rearrangement joins TRBV15 to TRBJ2-3; 10 positions match TRBD2. CDR3 length equals 17 residues. Trimming cost V 0 bases and J 4 bases; bases outside gene matches: 7. Per germline, CDR1 LNHNV and CDR2 YYDKDF (reference sequence). The CDR3 DNA reads as TGTGCCACCAGCAGAGATGCTAGCGGGAGTTTGTCAGATACGCAGTATTTT. Protein: CATSRDASGSLSDTQYF.